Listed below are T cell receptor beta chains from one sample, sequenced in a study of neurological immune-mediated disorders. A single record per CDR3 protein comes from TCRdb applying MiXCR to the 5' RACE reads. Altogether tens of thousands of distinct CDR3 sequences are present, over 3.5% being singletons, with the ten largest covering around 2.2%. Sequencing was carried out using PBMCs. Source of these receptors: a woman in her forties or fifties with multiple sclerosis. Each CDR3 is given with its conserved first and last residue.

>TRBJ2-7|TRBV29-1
CSVSGSATYEQYF
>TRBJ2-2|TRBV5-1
CASSLLAGVQTGELFF
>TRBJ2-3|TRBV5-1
CASSFSRGTDTQYF
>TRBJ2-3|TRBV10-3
CAISDGQDTDTQYF
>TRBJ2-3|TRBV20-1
CSARGGSRGTDTQYF
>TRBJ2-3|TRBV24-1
CATSATGTKMDTQYF
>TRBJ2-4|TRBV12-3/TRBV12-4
CASSLGGNIQYF
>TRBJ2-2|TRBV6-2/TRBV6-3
CASRIQGDTGELFF
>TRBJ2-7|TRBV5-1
CASSLDPGTGNLEQYF
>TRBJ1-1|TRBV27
CASSRGGTAERTEAFF
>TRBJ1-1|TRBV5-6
CASSLALQNTEAFF
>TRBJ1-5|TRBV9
CASSPGQGVQPQHF
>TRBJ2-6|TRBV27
CASSLGLPGANVLTF
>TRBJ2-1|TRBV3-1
CASSQAVARGATKNEQFF
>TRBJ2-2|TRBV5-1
CASSLDVGWTGELFF
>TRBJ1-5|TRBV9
CASSPWGLDQPQNF
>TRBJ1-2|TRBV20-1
CSAPGKGKYGYTF
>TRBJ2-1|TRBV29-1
CCGEANEQFF
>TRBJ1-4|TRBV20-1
CSASDRGSEKLFF
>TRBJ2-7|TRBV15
CATSFGGSYEQYF
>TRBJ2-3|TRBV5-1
CASSLEGITDTQYF
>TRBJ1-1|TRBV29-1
CSAREGDSRAFF
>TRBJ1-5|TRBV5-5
CASSWDRSNQPQNF
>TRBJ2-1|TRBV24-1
CATSDSKEFYNEQFF
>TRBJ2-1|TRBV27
CASGRSAVSYNEQFF
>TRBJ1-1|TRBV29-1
CSVSTGTEAFF
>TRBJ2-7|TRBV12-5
CASGTGSAYEQYF
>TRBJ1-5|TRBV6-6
CASSQLPPSNQPQHF
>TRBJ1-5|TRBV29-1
CSVVDRGDQPQNF
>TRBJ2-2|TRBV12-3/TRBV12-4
CASRRGSAGELFF
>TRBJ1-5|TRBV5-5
CASSPGGLGFGQPQNF
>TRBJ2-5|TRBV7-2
CASSPGTTGKAQYF
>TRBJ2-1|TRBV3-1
CASRMGNEQFF
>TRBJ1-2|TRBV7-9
CASSLGQGAGYGYTF
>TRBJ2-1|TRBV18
CASSPEVEFNEQFF
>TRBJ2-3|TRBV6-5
CASSSLFARGTDTQYF
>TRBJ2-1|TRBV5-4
CASSSLVNEQFF
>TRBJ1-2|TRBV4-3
CASSLRTGEYGYTF
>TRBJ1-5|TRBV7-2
CASSGQGGNNQPQHF
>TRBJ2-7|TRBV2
CASGQTGGIHEQYF
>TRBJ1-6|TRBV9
CASSVAGQLNSPLHF
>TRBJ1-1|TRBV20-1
CSARVGGGDTEAFF
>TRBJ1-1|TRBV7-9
CASSFLGGLIDEAFF
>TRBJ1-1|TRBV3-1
CASSIDRRGLEAFF
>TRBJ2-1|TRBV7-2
CASSQLAAKGNEQFF
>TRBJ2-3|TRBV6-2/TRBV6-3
CASSYSGLAEYF
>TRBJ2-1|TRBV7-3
CASSLTSGSHYNEQFF
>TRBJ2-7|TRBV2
CASSGMTGYEQYF
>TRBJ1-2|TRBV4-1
CASSQGVIRGYNYGYTF
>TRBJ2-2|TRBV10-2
CASRGTGVNTGELFF
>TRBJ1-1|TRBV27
CASKIFTGGDTEAFF
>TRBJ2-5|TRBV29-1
CSVDRGRETQYF
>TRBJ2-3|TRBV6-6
CASSYSKGYDTQYF
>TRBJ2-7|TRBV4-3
CASSQARQSKQYF
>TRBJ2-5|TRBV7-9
CASSSSPTGFGETQYF
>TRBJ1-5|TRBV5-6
CASSFTGENQPQHF